The text below deals with one TCR beta chain. The data originate from a study of T-cell reconstitution after alpha-beta-depleted transplantation in children. TCRbeta library construction was performed incorporating unique molecular identifiers. TCRdb reprocessed the PCR reads via MiXCR and lists one record per CDR3 protein. The sample carries 300,000 to 350,000 distinct CDR3 sequences, 20% to 30% recorded once. The CDR3 runs to 14 residues. The V and J ends lost 4 bases and 0 bases respectively, with 10 bases between them. Germline V gene lookup returns CDR1 SGHKS and CDR2 YYEKEE (reference sequence).

The sequenced sample was PBMCs, mostly from graft donor cells, obtained 180 days after TCRalphabeta/CD19-depleted stem cell transplant. The sequence derives from a male patient under 18 who had a stem cell transplant for acute lymphoblastic leukemia, so the T cells may come from the graft donor. The V call is TRBV5-5, the J call TRBJ1-1; D is possibly TRBD1 (5 bases). The CDR3 sequence: CASSPWGMNTEAFF. CDR3 coding DNA: TGTGCCAGCAGCCCTTGGGGCATGAACACTGAAGCTTTCTTT. Together with reference TRBV5-5 and TRBJ1-1, the CDR3 gives the full variable domain: DAGVTQSPTHLIKTRGQQVTLRCSPISGHKSVSWYQQVLGQGPQFIFQYYEKEERGRGNFPDRFSARQFPNYSSELNVNALLLGDSALYLCASSPWGMNTEAFFGQGTRLTVV.